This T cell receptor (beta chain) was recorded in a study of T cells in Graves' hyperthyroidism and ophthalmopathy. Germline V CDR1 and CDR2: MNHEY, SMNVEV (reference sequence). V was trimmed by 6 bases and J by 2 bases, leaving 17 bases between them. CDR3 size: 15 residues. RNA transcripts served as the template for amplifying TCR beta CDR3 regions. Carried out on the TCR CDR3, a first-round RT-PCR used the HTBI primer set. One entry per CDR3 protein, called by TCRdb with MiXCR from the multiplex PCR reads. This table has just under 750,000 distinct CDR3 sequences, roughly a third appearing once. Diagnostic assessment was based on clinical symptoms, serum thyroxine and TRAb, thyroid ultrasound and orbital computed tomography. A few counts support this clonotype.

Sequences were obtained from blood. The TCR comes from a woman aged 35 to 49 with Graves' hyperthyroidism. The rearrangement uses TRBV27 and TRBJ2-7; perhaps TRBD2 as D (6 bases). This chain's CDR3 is CASSRRGVVTYEQYF. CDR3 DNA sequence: TGTGCCAGCAGCCGGCGGGGAGTCGTGACCTACGAGCAGTACTTC.